A single sample is the source of the 19 T cell receptor beta chains below, sequenced in a study of cytomegalovirus exposure and HLA in healthy donors. The PCR contained 60 Vbeta and 13 Jbeta primers. Produced via immunoSEQ multiplex PCR; TCRdb's table is partial and in-frame only. The sample carries more than 95,000 clones, around 86% recorded once. The source material was PBMCs. The source of these receptors is a man aged 25 to 45 in good health and CMV-seropositive.

The chain combines TRBV6-4 with TRBJ1-6; D remains unclear. The V end lost 4 bases, the J end lost 4 bases, and 14 bases lay between the germline ends. The CDR3 totals 16 residues. Germline lookup yields CDR1 MRHNA and CDR2 SNTAGT. CDR3 nucleotides: TGTGCCAGCAGTGCCTCGGCAGGCGAATATAATTCACCCCTCCACTTT. Translated: CASSASAGEYNSPLHF.

V and J are TRBV28 and TRBJ2-1, with 7 bases matching TRBD1. This CDR3 has 14 amino acids. The germline V gene has CDR1 MDHEN and CDR2 SYDVKM. Trimming took 6 bases from V and 7 from J; bases not matched to a gene: 9. This chain's CDR3 is CASRGTGEWNEQFF. The CDR3 nucleotides read TGTGCCAGCAGGGGCACAGGGGAGTGGAATGAGCAGTTCTTC.

This clone was counted between two and nine times. CDR3 protein: CASSFGEVGSAGPYNSPLHF. The CDR3 region has the DNA TGTGCCAGCAGCTTTGGAGAGGTGGGCTCGGCAGGGCCATATAATTCACCCCTCCACTTT. V and J are TRBV12-1 and TRBJ1-6; TRBD1 is taken as the D call from the table, unchecked against the DNA. TRBV12-1 is reported as a pseudogene. This CDR3 is built from 20 residues.

There are a few counts of this clone. The rearrangement uses TRBV7-3 and TRBJ2-7; 10 bases line up with TRBD2. Germline-derived CDR1 and CDR2 are SGHTA and FQGTGA. The trim removed 5 bases at V and 2 bases at J, leaving 3 bases unmatched. The CDR3 consists of 14 residues. DNA for the CDR3: TGTGCCAGCAGCGTAGCGGGGGGCCCCTACGAGCAGTACTTC. Its translation is CASSVAGGPYEQYF.

CDR3 DNA: TGTGCCAGCAGCTTAGGCTGGGGGGAAACAGATACGCAGTATTTT. It yields the protein CASSLGWGETDTQYF. The chain uses TRBV7-2 and TRBJ2-3, with D tentatively TRBD2 (6 bases). The V end was cut by 1 base, the J end by 3 bases, with 11 bases between. The CDR3 consists of 15 residues. CDR1 SGHTA and CDR2 FQGNSA come from the germline V gene.

The rearrangement uses TRBV5-6 and TRBJ2-1; 7 positions match TRBD2. The CDR3 extends over 14 amino acids. Looked up from germline, CDR1 is SGHDT and CDR2 is YYEEEE. With 3 bases clipped from V and 4 bases from J, the junction kept 4 bases outside the gene matches. CDR3 nucleotides: TGTGCCAGCAGCTCCGGGACTACGTACAATGAGCAGTTCTTC. It specifies CASSSGTTYNEQFF. Based on the CDR3 plus reference TRBV5-6 and TRBJ2-1, the full variable domain is DAGVTQSPTHLIKTRGQQVTLRCSPKSGHDTVSWYQQALGQGPQFIFQYYEEEERQRGNFPDRFSGHQFPNYSSELNVNALLLGDSALYLCASSSGTTYNEQFFGPGTRLTVL.

This clone came up once. This chain links TRBV7-3 with TRBJ2-7, with 7 nucleotides matching TRBD1. Germline CDR1 SGHTA, CDR2 FQGTGA. The CDR3 sequence is 13 residues long. V was clipped by 3 bases and J by 4 bases; unmatched bases: 3. CDR3 nucleotide sequence: TGTGCCAGCAGCTTGCACAGGGGATACGAGCAGTACTTC. Translated: CASSLHRGYEQYF.

V and J are TRBV10-3 and TRBJ1-2, with D maybe TRBD1 (6 bases). Germline loops: CDR1 ENHRY, CDR2 SYGVKD. V was cut by 2 bases and J by 3 bases, with 10 bases left in between. This CDR3 has 14 residues. The CDR3 coding sequence is TGTGCCATCAGTGAGGGGACATGGTACTATGGCTACACCTTC. This encodes CAISEGTWYYGYTF.

This sequence joins TRBV5-4 and TRBJ1-2; possibly TRBD1 for D (5 bases). The CDR3 totals 15 residues. Germline CDR1 is SGHNT and CDR2 is YYREEE (reference sequence). V lost 2 bases and J lost 6, with 17 bases in between. The CDR3 DNA follows: TGTGCCAGCAGCTTAGGTCAGGGCATAAGTGATGGCTACACCTTC. It yields the protein CASSLGQGISDGYTF.

V gene TRBV4-3 combines with J gene TRBJ2-5, with TRBD2 matching over 9 bases. The J call is doubtful: the DNA matches TRBJ2-7 better. There are 14 residues in the CDR3. Germline V gives CDR1 LGHNA, CDR2 YSLEER. The CDR3 here is CASSQGTSVYEQYF. For the CDR3, the DNA is TGCGCCAGCAGCCAAGGGACTAGCGTCTACGAGCAGTACTTC.

This chain's CDR3 is CASSTGIQFQETQYF. DNA of the CDR3: TGCGCCAGCAGCACAGGGATACAATTTCAAGAGACCCAGTACTTC. This chain connects TRBV5-1 to TRBJ2-5; possible D gene TRBD1, 6 bases. Per the germline V gene, CDR1 is SGHRS and CDR2 is YFSETQ. The CDR3 runs to 15 residues. Trimming removed 4 bases from V and 2 bases from J, with 15 bases in between.

This clone was observed a single time. The genes are TRBV19 and TRBJ1-1; 7 bases are a match to TRBD1. The junction had 9 bases not matched to a gene; V was cut back by 7 bases and J by 4 bases. The CDR3 totals 14 residues. The germline CDR1 and CDR2 sequences are LNHDA and SQIVND (reference sequence). This chain's CDR3 is CASTIKGASTEAFF. The CDR3 DNA is TGTGCCAGTACCATCAAGGGGGCGAGCACTGAAGCTTTCTTT.

The chain couples TRBV28 to TRBJ2-3; 8 nucleotides match TRBD1. Germline assignment: CDR1 MDHEN and CDR2 SYDVKM. The CDR3 is 13 residues long. V shed 7 bases, J shed 3 bases, and the junction held 3 bases outside the gene matches. CDR3 DNA: TGTGCCAGCAAACGACAGGGGACAGATACGCAGTATTTT. It specifies CASKRQGTDTQYF. Full variable domain (outside the CDR3, taken from reference TRBV28 and TRBJ2-3): DVKVTQSSRYLVKRTGEKVFLECVQDMDHENMFWYRQDPGLGLRLIYFSYDVKMKEKGDIPEGYSVSREKKERFSLILESASTNQTSMYLCASKRQGTDTQYFGPGTRLTVL.

The J gene is TRBJ2-3, the V gene TRBV6-5, with D unclear. The CDR3 contains 14 residues. V lost 6 bases and J 2 bases, leaving 12 bases between the germline ends. From germline, CDR1 is MNHEY and CDR2 SVGAGI. The CDR3 DNA follows: TGTGCCAGCAGGGTATACAACCCCACAGATACGCAGTATTTT. Encoded protein: CASRVYNPTDTQYF.

The chain is built from TRBV6-1 and TRBJ1-6, with 8 bases that match TRBD1. The germline V gene encodes CDR1 MNHNS and CDR2 SASEGT. Trimming removed 5 bases from V and 8 bases from J; junction bases left unmatched: 8. This CDR3 comprises 15 residues. The CDR3 DNA sequence: TGTGCCAGCAGTTTGGACAGGGTAGAGTATTCACCCCTCCACTTT. Translating it yields CASSLDRVEYSPLHF.

The chain carries TRBV11-2 and TRBJ1-2; D gene uncertain. The CDR3 covers 14 residues. V lost 2 bases, J lost 0 bases, and 7 bases lay in between. The germline V gene encodes CDR1 SGHAT and CDR2 FQNNGV. The CDR3 DNA is TGTGCCAGCAGCTTAACGGGGACTAACTATGGCTACACCTTC. Translation: CASSLTGTNYGYTF. Combining the CDR3 with reference TRBV11-2 and TRBJ1-2 gives the whole variable domain EAGVAQSPRYKIIEKRQSVAFWCNPISGHATLYWYQQILGQGPKLLIQFQNNGVVDDSQLPKDRFSAERLKGVDSTLKIQPAKLEDSAVYLCASSLTGTNYGYTFGSGTRLTVV.

The chain carries TRBV28 and TRBJ1-4, with a weak D call TRBD1 (5 bases). Trimming removed 4 bases from V and 0 bases from J, with 6 bases in between. CDR1 is MDHEN and CDR2 is SYDVKM in the germline V gene. This CDR3 spans 14 amino acids. The CDR3 sequence is CASSSGSTNEKLFF. The CDR3, as DNA: TGTGCCAGCAGTTCAGGGTCAACTAATGAAAAACTGTTTTTT.

CDR3 sequence reads: CSAQRDSYGYTF. The CDR3 coding sequence is TGCAGCGCCCAGAGGGACTCCTATGGCTACACCTTC. This chain connects TRBV29-1 to TRBJ1-2, with TRBD1 as a possible D gene (5 bases). Germline loops: CDR1 SQVTM, CDR2 ANQGSEA. V dropped 7 bases and J dropped 4 bases, with 13 bases sitting between them. This CDR3 has 12 amino acids.

This chain connects TRBV30 to TRBJ2-7; the D gene is possibly TRBD2 (5 bases). The CDR3 has 14 amino acids. Per germline, CDR1 GTSNPN and CDR2 SVGIG (reference sequence). V was pared by 4 bases and J by 3 bases, with 16 bases between. The CDR3 nucleotides are TGTGCCTGGAAGGACTCAGGTCTGAGCTACGAGCAGTACTTC. Translation gives CAWKDSGLSYEQYF.